This TCR beta chain came from a study of technical replicates of blood from several donors (dated by TCRdb to about 2017). Library preparation used the immunoSEQ multiplex PCR assay. TCRdb provides this immuneACCESS table in a form limited to in-frame rearrangements. Some clones are lacking; in checked studies, under half of them reflect an unresolved V gene, and why the rest are absent is not known. Counted in this sample were 80,000 or so clones; approximately 80% of them appeared once. Around 3.9% of the sample is held by the ten biggest clonotypes. On this clone itself: What antigen it recognizes has not been identified. Base qualities are missing; no much larger clone stands one base away.

The sample comprised PBMCs. This sequence originates from a human donor in good health. Some clones in this sample may be carry-over from other donors' samples.

The bases read TGTGCCTCAAGACAGGGGGCTGCCGGGGAGCTGTTTTTT. Its translation reads: CASRQGAAGELFF. The rearrangement combines TRBV30 with TRBJ2-2; 10 nucleotides in the junction match TRBD1. For CDR1 and CDR2, the germline V gene (reference sequence) lists GTSNPN and SVGIG. The CDR3 sequence holds 13 residues, the cysteine and phenylalanine included. The retained sequence is limited to the CDR3, 39 bases, with the frame set at the first base. Clipping removes 7 bases from V and 6 bases from J, with 5 as the unmatched junction base count.